The next 28 T cell receptor beta chains were all read from a single sample in a study of blood T cell repertoires in COVID-19. Some clones are missing from TCRdb's copy, which holds only in-frame ones; the method was immunoSEQ multiplex PCR. The table has fewer than 500,000 clones, roughly 89% seen once. The sequenced material came from peripheral blood. The receptors were sampled from a woman aged 30 to 39 with acute or convalescent COVID-19.

CDR3 residues: CASRGQGRMNTEAFF. The CDR3 bases are TGTGCCAGCAGAGGACAGGGAAGGATGAACACTGAAGCTTTCTTT. This chain links TRBV6-5 with TRBJ1-1; 8 bases map to TRBD1. Germline CDR1 MNHEY, CDR2 SVGAGI. The CDR3 is 15 residues long. The junction had 6 bases not matched to a gene; V was cut back by 6 bases and J by 0 bases.

The chain recombines TRBV28 with TRBJ2-7; 8 positions agree with TRBD1. This CDR3 has 14 residues. Germline V gene lookup returns CDR1 MDHEN and CDR2 SYDVKM. The junction had 4 bases not matched to a gene; V was cut back by 6 bases and J by 0 bases. CDR3 nucleotides: TGTGCCAGCAGAAACAGGGGGAGCTCCTACGAGCAGTACTTC. It encodes CASRNRGSSYEQYF. Full variable domain (rest looked up from reference TRBV28 and TRBJ2-7): DVKVTQSSRYLVKRTGEKVFLECVQDMDHENMFWYRQDPGLGLRLIYFSYDVKMKEKGDIPEGYSVSREKKERFSLILESASTNQTSMYLCASRNRGSSYEQYFGPGTRLTVT.

The chain has TRBV11-2 and TRBJ2-5; D is possibly TRBD1 (5 bases). Germline V gene lookup returns CDR1 SGHAT and CDR2 FQNNGV. The CDR3 loop spans 14 amino acids. The V gene lost 5 bases and the J gene lost 0 bases, with 10 bases spanning the gap. This CDR3 is CASSTRQYQETQYF. The CDR3 bases are TGTGCCAGCAGCACCCGACAGTACCAAGAGACCCAGTACTTC. The complete variable domain, with remaining parts taken from reference TRBV11-2 and TRBJ2-5, reads EAGVAQSPRYKIIEKRQSVAFWCNPISGHATLYWYQQILGQGPKLLIQFQNNGVVDDSQLPKDRFSAERLKGVDSTLKIQPAKLEDSAVYLCASSTRQYQETQYFGPGTRLLVL.

The chain joins TRBV6-5 to TRBJ1-2; D uncertain. The germline gives CDR1 MNHEY, CDR2 SVGAGI. This CDR3 contains 14 residues. V dropped 5 bases and J dropped 4 bases, with 14 bases sitting between them. CDR3 amino acids: CASSTQTLAYGYTF. The CDR3 DNA reads TGTGCCAGCAGTACTCAGACTCTAGCCTATGGCTACACCTTC.

This chain joins TRBV15 and TRBJ2-1; TRBD1 matches 9 bases. The junction had 3 bases not matched to a gene; V was cut back by 1 base and J by 5 bases. CDR3 length: 15 amino acids. Germline assignment: CDR1 LNHNV and CDR2 YYDKDF (reference sequence). The DNA of the CDR3 is TGTGCCACCAGCAGAGGGGACAGGGCTAACAATGAGCAGTTCTTC. This encodes CATSRGDRANNEQFF.

This chain connects TRBV19 to TRBJ1-1, with D possibly matching TRBD1 (5 bases). The CDR3 loop spans 11 amino acids. Germline CDR1 LNHDA, CDR2 SQIVND (reference sequence). The V end lost 3 bases, the J end lost 6 bases, and 5 bases lay between the germline ends. CDR3 in amino acids: CASSMTAEAFF. The CDR3 DNA is TGTGCCAGTAGTATGACAGCTGAAGCTTTCTTT.

V is TRBV4-1 and J is TRBJ1-5; maybe TRBD1 (6 bases). Germline V lookup: CDR1 MGHRA, CDR2 YSYEKL. The CDR3 spans 14 residues. Between the trimmed V and J ends, which lost 3 bases and 3 bases, there was a span of 9 bases. Written as DNA, the CDR3 is TGCGCCAGCAGCCATGGACAGAACAATCAGCCCCAGCATTTT. It translates to CASSHGQNNQPQHF.

V usage is TRBV5-6 and J usage is TRBJ2-4, with TRBD1 identical over 8 bases. V lost 4 bases, J lost 2 bases, and 11 bases stayed unmatched. The germline CDR1 and CDR2 sequences are SGHDT and YYEEEE. CDR3 length: 17 residues. The CDR3 DNA reads as TGTGCCAGCAGCCCGGCCCCCGGACAGGGACCCAAAAACATTCAGTACTTC. Amino acids: CASSPAPGQGPKNIQYF.

This clone was counted a few times. The CDR3 DNA is TGCGCCAGCAGTGTAACTAGCGGGGGACCAGATACGCAGTATTTT. Amino acid sequence: CASSVTSGGPDTQYF. The V call is TRBV10-2, the J call TRBJ2-3; 11 nucleotides match TRBD2. The length of the CDR3 is 15 residues. The V and J ends lost 4 bases and 4 bases, in that order; junction bases with no gene match: 4. Germline V lookup: CDR1 WSHSY, CDR2 SAAADI.

The chain joins TRBV7-8 to TRBJ2-3, with 11 bases lining up with TRBD2. CDR1 is SGHVS and CDR2 is FQNEAQ in the germline V gene. The V and J ends lost 2 bases and 3 bases, in that order; junction bases with no gene match: 7. The CDR3 is made up of 17 amino acids. The CDR3 loop reads CASSLSRSGGATDTQYF. The CDR3 bases are TGTGCCAGCAGCTTAAGTCGTAGCGGGGGGGCTACAGATACGCAGTATTTT. Filled out from reference TRBV7-8 and TRBJ2-3, the complete variable domain reads GAGVSQSPRYKVAKRGQDVALRCDPISGHVSLFWYQQALGQGPEFLTYFQNEAQLDKSGLPSDRFFAERPEGSVSTLKIQRTQQEDSAVYLCASSLSRSGGATDTQYFGPGTRLTVL.

The chain combines TRBV7-9 with TRBJ2-2, with D possibly being TRBD1 (6 bases). Germline CDR1 and CDR2: SEHNR and FQNEAQ (reference sequence). The CDR3 is made up of 16 amino acids. V was cut by 5 bases and J by 6 bases, with 19 bases left in between. CDR3 nucleotide sequence: TGTGCCAGCAGCCAAAGACAGGAATCGGGTCCCGGGGAGCTGTTTTTT. Protein sequence: CASSQRQESGPGELFF.

The chain recombines TRBV29-1 with TRBJ1-2, with a tentative D call TRBD1 (6 bases). Germline-derived CDR1 and CDR2 are SQVTM and ANQGSEA. This CDR3 is built from 13 residues. V lost 3 bases to trimming and J lost 3 bases, with 11 bases between them. CDR3 sequence (DNA): TGCAGCGTTGAGTGGGGGGGCCACTATGGCTACACCTTC. Translated, it gives CSVEWGGHYGYTF.

The rearrangement links TRBV4-2 to TRBJ1-2, with a possible D match to TRBD1 (5 bases). The germline V and J ends were trimmed by 6 bases and 4 bases, with 12 bases remaining between them. CDR1 is LGHNA, CDR2 YNFKEQ, per germline. There are 13 residues in the CDR3. Written as DNA, the CDR3 is TGTGCCAGCAGTCAGGGTGTGGGCTATGGCTACACCTTC. This encodes CASSQGVGYGYTF.

The chain joins TRBV28 to TRBJ2-7, with TRBD2 matching over 7 bases. With V trimmed by 5 bases and J by 3 bases, 13 bases remained unmatched. The CDR3 has 16 residues. Per germline, CDR1 MDHEN and CDR2 SYDVKM. The CDR3 sequence is CASSGGGIIWFYEQYF. For the CDR3, the DNA is TGTGCCAGCAGTGGGGGGGGAATAATTTGGTTCTACGAGCAGTACTTC.

The chain combines TRBV5-1 with TRBJ1-1; D gene ambiguous. Trimming removed 0 bases from V and 4 bases from J, with 13 bases in between. This CDR3 spans 15 amino acids. CDR1 and CDR2 (germline): SGHRS, YFSETQ. The CDR3 sequence: CASSLASGSSTEAFF. DNA of the CDR3: TGCGCCAGCAGCTTGGCCTCGGGAAGTAGCACTGAAGCTTTCTTT.

The chain is built from TRBV6-5 and TRBJ2-5; TRBD2 is a possible D gene (7 bases). This CDR3 contains 15 residues. V was cut by 6 bases and J by 4 bases, with 18 bases left in between. Germline lookup yields CDR1 MNHEY and CDR2 SVGAGI. The CDR3 sequence is CASSAGAGWGETQYF. The CDR3 DNA reads TGTGCCAGCAGCGCGGGGGCTGGGTGGGGAGAGACCCAGTACTTC.

This chain connects TRBV28 to TRBJ2-1; 9 bases match TRBD2. The CDR3 covers 15 residues. V shed 3 bases and J 10 bases; nucleotides not matched to a gene: 10. Per germline, CDR1 MDHEN and CDR2 SYDVKM. The CDR3 coding sequence is TGTGCCAGCAGTTTCGGCGGGGGGGCCAGAAAGGAGCAGTTCTTC. It is translated as CASSFGGGARKEQFF. Full variable domain (outside the CDR3, taken from reference TRBV28 and TRBJ2-1): DVKVTQSSRYLVKRTGEKVFLECVQDMDHENMFWYRQDPGLGLRLIYFSYDVKMKEKGDIPEGYSVSREKKERFSLILESASTNQTSMYLCASSFGGGARKEQFFGPGTRLTVL.

J is TRBJ2-7 and V is TRBV19; D may be TRBD2 (6 bases). The CDR3 is 14 residues long. V lost 3 bases and J lost 3, with 12 bases in between. Per the germline V gene, CDR1 is LNHDA and CDR2 is SQIVND (reference sequence). CDR3 protein: CASSMGRGSYEQYF. As DNA, the CDR3 is TGTGCCAGTAGTATGGGTCGGGGGAGCTACGAGCAGTACTTC.

The chain links TRBV7-9 to TRBJ2-1; TRBD1 matches at 8 bases. There are 12 residues in the CDR3. Trimming took 5 bases from V and 6 from J; bases not matched to a gene: 0. From germline, CDR1 is SEHNR and CDR2 FQNEAQ (reference sequence). The CDR3 reads CASSDRGNEQFF. CDR3 bases: TGTGCCAGCAGCGACAGGGGCAATGAGCAGTTCTTC.

V gene TRBV6-5 combines with J gene TRBJ1-6; TRBD1 matches at 9 bases. V shed 10 bases, J shed 9 bases, and the junction held 7 bases outside the gene matches. The CDR3 covers 13 residues. CDR1 is MNHEY, CDR2 SVGAGI, per germline. Here the CDR3 reads CAITGTGFSPLHF. In DNA form, the CDR3 reads TGTGCCATTACCGGGACAGGGTTTTCACCCCTCCACTTT.

The rearrangement uses TRBV4-1 and TRBJ1-5; D gene unclear. The germline V gene has CDR1 MGHRA and CDR2 YSYEKL. The CDR3 extends over 17 amino acids. The V end lost 0 bases, the J end lost 0 bases, and 12 bases lay between the germline ends. Here the CDR3 DNA reads TGCGCCAGCAGCCAAGATGCGTACGGGAATAGCAATCAGCCCCAGCATTTT. Its translation is CASSQDAYGNSNQPQHF.

The rearrangement links TRBV3-1 (or the pseudogene TRBV3-2) to TRBJ1-1; the D is unclear. This CDR3 is built from 13 residues. V was shortened by 3 bases and J by 6 bases, with 11 bases between the two germline ends. CDR1 LGHDT and CDR2 YNNKEL come from the germline V gene (reference sequence). The CDR3: CASSQGILSEAFF. CDR3 DNA: TGTGCCAGCAGCCAGGGCATTTTATCTGAAGCTTTCTTT.

This clone has only one observation. The chain has TRBV5-6 and TRBJ1-2, with 7 bases matching TRBD1. Germline V lookup: CDR1 SGHDT, CDR2 YYEEEE. V dropped 0 bases and J dropped 4; count of bases not matched to a gene: 9. The CDR3 has 16 amino acids. This chain's CDR3 is CASSLDRGEESYGYTF. DNA for the CDR3: TGTGCCAGCAGCTTGGACAGGGGCGAGGAAAGCTATGGCTACACCTTC. Drawing the rest from reference TRBV5-6 and TRBJ1-2, the complete variable domain is DAGVTQSPTHLIKTRGQQVTLRCSPKSGHDTVSWYQQALGQGPQFIFQYYEEEERQRGNFPDRFSGHQFPNYSSELNVNALLLGDSALYLCASSLDRGEESYGYTFGSGTRLTVV.

This clone was seen more than once but under ten times. This sequence joins TRBV19 and TRBJ1-1; D unresolved. CDR3 size: 12 residues. Germline CDR1 and CDR2: LNHDA and SQIVND (reference sequence). V lost 5 bases to trimming and J lost 1 base, with 5 bases between them. The DNA of the CDR3 is TGTGCCAGTAGTCTGGCGAACACTGAAGCTTTCTTT. It yields the protein CASSLANTEAFF.

This chain uses TRBV15 with TRBJ1-4, with unresolved D. Trimming cost V 3 bases and J 7 bases, with 12 bases left between them. Per germline, CDR1 LNHNV and CDR2 YYDKDF (reference sequence). This CDR3 comprises 14 residues. The CDR3 nucleotides are TGTGCCACCAGCAGGGGCACTGGGTCTGAAAAACTGTTTTTT. This codes for CATSRGTGSEKLFF.

The chain has TRBV5-5 and TRBJ2-7; TRBD1 matches at 7 bases. Germline assignment: CDR1 SGHKS and CDR2 YYEKEE (reference sequence). After removal of 4 bases from V and 7 bases from J, the junction contained 11 bases not matched to a gene. There are 14 residues in the CDR3. The chain's CDR3 is CASSPRSGTDEQYF. The CDR3 DNA reads TGTGCCAGCAGCCCCCGCTCGGGGACAGATGAGCAGTACTTC.

The gene calls are TRBV11-2 and TRBJ1-3; possibly TRBD1 for D (5 bases). Deletions cut 1 base from V and 8 bases from J, with 9 bases between. Germline loops: CDR1 SGHAT, CDR2 FQNNGV. The CDR3 is 13 residues long. The DNA for the CDR3 is TGTGCCAGCAGCTTAGGTCGGGGGGACACCATATATTTT. As protein: CASSLGRGDTIYF. The full variable domain, with the rest looked up from reference TRBV11-2 and TRBJ1-3, is EAGVAQSPRYKIIEKRQSVAFWCNPISGHATLYWYQQILGQGPKLLIQFQNNGVVDDSQLPKDRFSAERLKGVDSTLKIQPAKLEDSAVYLCASSLGRGDTIYFGEGSWLTVV.

The chain is built from TRBV24-1 and TRBJ1-6; no definite D call. CDR1 and CDR2 from the germline V gene are KGHDR and SFDVKD. This CDR3 contains 17 residues. V was shortened by 4 bases and J by 2 bases, with 14 bases between the two germline ends. The CDR3 region is CATSDPRWSAYNSPLHF. CDR3 nucleotides: TGTGCCACCAGTGACCCTAGGTGGAGCGCCTATAATTCACCCCTCCACTTT.